The count of the clone carrying this T cell receptor (beta chain) is one. Its antigen is unidentified. This sample stems from a study of Ad26.COV2.S vaccination and SARS-CoV-2 variants. Across the whole study: COV1001, an Ad26.COV2.S trial, supplied this vaccine-arm donor. Dosing was one shot or two shots 56 days apart. General study findings and limits: Measurement of non-spike TCR breadth gave similar results in vaccine and placebo recipients.

V lost 0 bases, J lost 5 bases, and 5 bases lay in between. CDR1 is SGDLS, CDR2 YYNGEE, per germline. There are 13 residues in the CDR3. This table comes from immunoSEQ multiplex PCR, and its TCRdb copy is limited to in-frame clones, with some not included. The sample carries around 380,000 clones, 70% to 90% recorded once. Documented treatment: roughly 20 received Ad26.COV2.S at low or high dose, single or two shots; about 5 received placebo; per-sample allocation not given. Sampling happened 63 days after the first vaccine or placebo injection. This person who donated was an adult of 18-55 years in Boston.

The sequence was collected from a person aged 18-60 years who received the Ad26.COV2.S COVID-19 vaccine or a placebo. The source material was peripheral blood, sampled in a trial of Ad26.COV2.S vaccine versus placebo. The V call is TRBV9, the J call TRBJ2-2; D unclear. The CDR3 coding sequence is TGTGCCAGCAGCGTAGAAGGTACCGGGGAGCTGTTTTTT. It is translated as CASSVEGTGELFF.